Listed below are T cell receptor beta chains from one sample, sequenced in a study of T cell changes during pregnancy in multiple sclerosis. Profiled with immunoSEQ multiplex PCR; TCRdb holds only in-frame clones, not every one. Here the sample spans under 80,000 clones, approximately 86% being singletons. The material was peripheral blood, obtained in the first trimester of pregnancy. These receptors were taken from a female donor with multiple sclerosis, enrolled in a pregnancy study. Each CDR3 is given with its conserved first and last residue. Each record gives: V gene, D gene, clone size, J gene, CDR3 DNA, CDR3 protein. D genes are given only for firm matches. Clone size is shown for a subset of rows, as once, few, many or a class of expanded clone.

>TRBV6-1|-|-|TRBJ1-5
TGTGCCAGCAGTGACAGGGATGATCAGCCCCAGCATTTT
CASSDRDDQPQHF
>TRBV6-5|TRBD1|-|TRBJ1-3
TGTGCCAGCAGTTTCAATACAGGGGTGGGCGGAAACACCATATATTTT
CASSFNTGVGGNTIYF
>TRBV29-1|-|-|TRBJ1-1
TGCAGCGTCCGAGGGAACTCCGGAGCTTTCTTT
CSVRGNSGAFF
>TRBV19|TRBD1|-|TRBJ1-3
TGTGCCAGTAGTATAGTAGGACAGGGGGCTGGAAACACCATATATTTT
CASSIVGQGAGNTIYF
>TRBV6-6|-|-|TRBJ1-3
TGTGCCAGCAGTGCGGTATCTGGAAACACCATATATTTT
CASSAVSGNTIYF
>TRBV7-9|TRBD1|-|TRBJ2-7
TGTGCCAGCAATACAGGGGCCTACGAGCAGTACTTC
CASNTGAYEQYF
>TRBV19|TRBD1|-|TRBJ1-1
TGTGCCAGTAGTACACAGGGGTTCAACACTGAAGCTTTCTTT
CASSTQGFNTEAFF
>TRBV28|-|-|TRBJ2-7
TGTGCCAGCAAAAAGGGGGACGGCTACTACGAGCAGTACTTC
CASKKGDGYYEQYF
>TRBV12-1|-|once|TRBJ2-5
TGTGCCAGCAGCTATGACGACAGAGAAGAGACCCAGTACTTC
CASSYDDREETQYF
>TRBV7-3|-|-|TRBJ2-3
TGTGCCAGCAGCCCCACCGGGAGCGACACAGATACGCAGTATTTT
CASSPTGSDTDTQYF
>TRBV6-6|TRBD2|-|TRBJ2-5
TGTGCCAGCAGGGTAGCGGGAGACCAAGAGACCCAGTACTTC
CASRVAGDQETQYF
>TRBV5-1|-|-|TRBJ2-5
TGCGCCAGCAGCTTGTCGACAGGGGAGGGCCAAGAGACCCAGTACTTC
CASSLSTGEGQETQYF
>TRBV28|TRBD2|once|TRBJ2-7
TGTGCCAGCAGTTCTCTAGCGGAGAACCTCTACGAGCAGTACTTC
CASSSLAENLYEQYF
>TRBV27|TRBD1|-|TRBJ2-1
TGTGCCAGCAGTTTACCACCTGACAGGGGGCGAGGCAATGAGCAGTTCTTC
CASSLPPDRGRGNEQFF
>TRBV2|TRBD1|few|TRBJ1-1
TGTGCCAGCAGTGGATGGGACAGGGCTGCAGCTTTCTTT
CASSGWDRAAAFF
>TRBV7-6|-|-|TRBJ2-5
TGTGCCAGCAGCTTAGAGACAGGTCGCCAAGAGACCCAGTACTTC
CASSLETGRQETQYF
>TRBV23-1|TRBD1|-|TRBJ1-3
TGCGCCAGCAGTCAATCGAGACAGGGGGTCTCTGGAAACACCATATATTTT
CASSQSRQGVSGNTIYF
>TRBV6-1|TRBD2|-|TRBJ2-1
TGTGCCAGCAGTGAAGAAGCGGGAGGTTTGAATGAGCAGTTCTTC
CASSEEAGGLNEQFF
>TRBV28|TRBD1|once|TRBJ1-5
TGTGCCAGCCTCCCGGGACAGGGTAGGAGGAGCAATCAGCCCCAGCATTTT
CASLPGQGRRSNQPQHF
>TRBV5-1|TRBD1|-|TRBJ2-1
TGCGCCAGCAGCTCCATAGGGGACAGGGGGGAGAATGAGCAGTTCTTC
CASSSIGDRGENEQFF
>TRBV2|TRBD2|-|TRBJ2-7
TGTGCCAGCAGGATTAGCGGGAGCTTATACGAGCAGTACTTC
CASRISGSLYEQYF
>TRBV29-1|TRBD1|-|TRBJ2-2
TGCAGCGTTGGCACAGGGGCGGGCGGGGAGCTGTTTTTT
CSVGTGAGGELFF
>TRBV5-1|TRBD1|-|TRBJ2-7
TGCGCCAGCAGCTTCAGGACAGGGTTCTCCTACGAGCAGTACTTC
CASSFRTGFSYEQYF
>TRBV27|-|-|TRBJ2-3
TGTGCCAGCAGACGTCTTAGCGAACCCACAGATACGCAGTATTTT
CASRRLSEPTDTQYF